These T cell receptor beta chains were read from a single sample in a study of cytomegalovirus exposure and HLA in healthy donors. Produced via immunoSEQ multiplex PCR; TCRdb's table is partial and in-frame only. Of around 70,000 clones listed, 90% to 95% are singletons. The source material was PBMCs. All receptors derive from a young woman in good health and CMV-seropositive. CDR3s include the opening cysteine and the closing phenylalanine or tryptophan. A D gene is named only where the DNA matches it firmly. Some rows mark clone size as missing; the rest say once, few, many or name a class of expanded clone.

length	D	size	V	J	DNA	CDR3
13	.	.	TRBV10-2	TRBJ2-2	TGCGCCAGCAGCATTCTAGTTTTGGGGGAGCTGTTTTTT	CASSILVLGELFF
15	.	.	TRBV5-4	TRBJ1-1	TGTGCCAGCAGCCAGGGGAGCCTGGGGCGCACTGAAGCTTTCTTT	CASSQGSLGRTEAFF
12	.	.	TRBV7-9	TRBJ2-7	TGTGCCAGCAGCCCCTGGGCGAACGAGCAGTACTTC	CASSPWANEQYF
15	TRBD1	.	TRBV4-1	TRBJ2-5	TGCGCCAGCAGCCAGGGACAGGGGAAGGTTGAGACCCAGTACTTC	CASSQGQGKVETQYF
14	TRBD2	.	TRBV5-1	TRBJ2-2	TGCGCCAGCAGCCGGGAGGCGAACACCGGGGAGCTGTTTTTT	CASSREANTGELFF
12	.	.	TRBV27	TRBJ2-7	TGTGCCAGCAGTTTAACAGGGTACGAGCAGTACTTC	CASSLTGYEQYF
15	TRBD1	.	TRBV5-6	TRBJ2-5	TGTGCCAGCAGCTTGATACAGGGGGCAATGTGGACCCAGTACTTC	CASSLIQGAMWTQYF
13	TRBD1	.	TRBV6-4	TRBJ1-2	TGTGCCGGGGATTGGACAGGGGCATATGGCTACACCTTC	CAGDWTGAYGYTF
13	TRBD1	.	TRBV29-1	TRBJ1-1	TGCAGCGTTGTGACAGGGACTAACACTGAAGCTTTCTTT	CSVVTGTNTEAFF
14	.	once	TRBV30	TRBJ2-7	TGTGCCTGGAGTCCAAAGGGGGGGGCATACGAGCAGTACTTC	CAWSPKGGAYEQYF
15	TRBD2	.	TRBV7-9	TRBJ2-5	TGTGCCAGCAGCTTACTGGGAGGGCTCCAAGAGACCCAGTACTTC	CASSLLGGLQETQYF
14	TRBD1	.	TRBV25-1	TRBJ1-1	TGTGCCAGCAGGCAAACAGGGGAGAACACTGAAGCTTTCTTT	CASRQTGENTEAFF
13	.	.	TRBV19	TRBJ1-1	TGTGCCACTTCGGAACAGCCCTTCACTGAAGCTTTCTTT	CATSEQPFTEAFF
18	.	.	TRBV7-9	TRBJ2-1	TGTGCCAGCAGCTTAGAGGGCGGGGTCCGTGGCTCCTACAATGAGCAGTTCTTC	CASSLEGGVRGSYNEQFF
14	.	.	TRBV5-1	TRBJ2-3	TGCGCCAGCACTGTCCAGACTAGCACAGATACGCAGTATTTT	CASTVQTSTDTQYF
11	.	once	TRBV6-1	TRBJ2-7	TGTGCCAGCACGGCGGTCTACGAGCAGTACTTC	CASTAVYEQYF
15	TRBD2	.	TRBV11-3	TRBJ2-3	TGTGCCAGCAGCCCCGCCCGGGGGGGCACAGATACGCAGTATTTT	CASSPARGGTDTQYF
12	.	.	TRBV15	TRBJ1-1	TGTGCCACCAGTACGGGGAACACTGAAGCTTTCTTT	CATSTGNTEAFF
17	TRBD1	.	TRBV5-6	TRBJ1-2	TGTGCCAGCAGCTTGTTGGGACAGGCCCGAACACCTATGGGCTACACCTTC	CASSLLGQARTPMGYTF
11	.	few	TRBV20-1	TRBJ1-1	TGCAGTGCTGGCAGGGTCACTGAAGCTTTCTTT	CSAGRVTEAFF
12	.	.	TRBV7-9	TRBJ2-3	TGTGCCAGCAGCTCGAGCCTAGATACGCAGTATTTT	CASSSSLDTQYF
19	TRBD2	.	TRBV9	TRBJ2-1	TGTGCCAGCAGCTTTCGACTCGGCGGGGGGGCCTACGCCTACAATGAGCAGTTCTTC	CASSFRLGGGAYAYNEQFF
17	TRBD2	.	TRBV11-3	TRBJ2-1	TGTGCCAGCAGCCGCCGAGGGACTAGCGGGGGGGAGGATGAGCAGTTCTTC	CASSRRGTSGGEDEQFF
15	TRBD1	.	TRBV2	TRBJ2-1	TGTGCCAGCAGTGAAGGGGGACAGGGTTACAATGAGCAGTTCTTC	CASSEGGQGYNEQFF
14	TRBD1	.	TRBV18	TRBJ1-1	TGTGCCAGCTCACCACCGCAGGGGGCGATTGAAGCTTTCTTT	CASSPPQGAIEAFF
14	.	.	TRBV4-2	TRBJ2-1	TGTGCCAGCAGCCTGGACTCTACCGGCAATGAGCAGTTCTTC	CASSLDSTGNEQFF
14	TRBD1	once	TRBV29-1	TRBJ2-5	TGCAGCGTTGATCAGGGGGCGTCCGGGGAGACCCAGTACTTC	CSVDQGASGETQYF
13	.	.	TRBV11-2	TRBJ2-2	TGTGCCAGCAGCTCCCATAACACCGGGGAGCTGTTTTTT	CASSSHNTGELFF
15	TRBD2	.	TRBV4-2	TRBJ2-3	TGTGCCAGCAGCAGCCTAGCGGGGGGAACAGATACGCAGTATTTT	CASSSLAGGTDTQYF
13	.	.	TRBV30	TRBJ2-1	TGTGCCTGGAGTGTCGGGGACTTAAATGAGCAGTTCTTC	CAWSVGDLNEQFF
18	TRBD2	.	TRBV13	TRBJ2-1	TGTGCCAGCAGCTTAGAAAGGGGACTAGAGAGCTCCTACAATGAGCAGTTCTTC	CASSLERGLESSYNEQFF